The entry that follows covers one T cell receptor (beta chain) sequence. No antigen is known for it. Per-base qualities were not stored, and no clone one base away is much larger. Donors were a few dozen systemically healthy Caucasian individuals from Russia aged roughly 6 to 90 years. Each donor gave 8 to 10 milliliters of peripheral blood, drawn into EDTA-treated Vacutainer tubes. PBMCs were isolated by Ficoll-Paque density-gradient centrifugation, with at least 7 million obtained per sample. Trizol reagent was used to extract total RNA from PBMCs, with at least 5 micrograms per sample. For every donor, an aliquot of PBMCs went through flow cytometry to measure the percentages of naive CD45RAhigh/CD27high T cells. The data were taken from a study of blood T cells in healthy people across ages (dated by TCRdb to the mid-2010s). The study in broad terms: In model experiments, template switching captured roughly one uniquely barcoded TCR beta cDNA molecule for every two T cells. The study measured age-related changes in TCR beta repertoire diversity using deep sequencing normalized with unique cDNA molecular identifiers. Donors were grouped into four age groups: young (average 16 years), middle-aged (about 38), aged (approximately 58) and long-lived (around 82). Using the same blood draw, the study looked at two additional independent replicas of 1 million unique cDNA reads for two donors, one aged 18 to 30 and the other aged 80 or older. To avoid experimental bias, donors of different ages were randomly spread across the sequencing lanes.

The full study reports these points: Bulk unsorted PBMC profiling prevented conclusive comparison of naive and antigen-experienced compartments. Donor CMV infection status was unknown, potentially confounding age-related changes in expanded clonotypes. Compared with the aged group, more naive CD4+ T cells, fewer expanded clones and increased TCR diversity were shown by the long-lived group, suggesting age selection. Observed TCR beta diversity per million T cells fell roughly linearly with age, and a significant reduction was already apparent by age around 40. There was a strong correlation between observed TCR beta diversity and the percentage of naive T cells measured by flow cytometry. Estimates of total diversity from one million sequenced T cells were regarded as lower bounds and underestimates.

Library preparation employed 5' RACE. Reads for this sample came from an Illumina HiSeq 2500. A second PCR of roughly 6 to 11 cycles was run with a J-beta primer mix and a sample-barcoded 5' primer. A unique molecular identifier was introduced onto each TCR beta cDNA molecule by a template-switch 5' adaptor carrying 12 random nucleotides. Each sample yielded at least 3 million CDR3-containing paired-end reads. The Mint cDNA synthesis kit, primed by a TRBC-specific oligonucleotide, was used to synthesize first-strand cDNA from all RNA. After uracil-DNA glycosylase treatment, a first 18-cycle PCR used universal primers M1SS and BC2_uni_R on all cDNA. Under the source paper's analysis protocol: Each sample was normalized by randomly selecting 1 million high-quality reads, each carrying a distinct molecular identifier. Instead of being binned into consensus sequences, reads that shared molecular identifiers were thrown out. MiTCR, with a Q25 quality threshold and the strictest error-elimination algorithm, was used for CDR3 identification, clonotype clustering and error correction. A nonparametric unseen species model using Euler transformation provided a lower-bound estimate of total TCR beta diversity. TCRdb's own reprocessing of the public reads used fastp at Q25 and MiXCR and kept productive beta chains. One record per CDR3 amino acid sequence lists the most common genes and DNA. TCRdb, not the original authors, processed these V and J calls. Here the sample has under 2,000,000 distinct CDR3 sequences; about 50% occur a single time. Jointly, the top ten make up 2.1% of the sample.

The sample was blood. This TCR was recovered from a woman aged 40-49 years in good health.

The nucleotides read TGTGCCAGCAGCTTAGCGCTTGGGGGCCGTGATGAGCAGTTCTTC. This translates into CASSLALGGRDEQFF. Recombination joined TRBV7-2 with TRBJ2-1; perhaps TRBD1 is the D gene, with 6 bases matching. V drops 0 bases and J drops 8 bases, leaving 14 bases in between. Including cysteine and phenylalanine, the CDR3 has 15 amino acids. Only CDR3 DNA is held: 45 bases, read in frame from base 1. CDR1 is given as SGHTA and CDR2 as FQGNSA, both from the germline V gene.